A single sample is the source of the 25 T cell receptor beta chains below, sequenced in a study of T-cell reconstitution after alpha-beta-depleted transplantation in children. Unique molecular identifiers featured in how the TCRbeta library was prepared. TCRdb fed the PCR reads into MiXCR, producing one record per CDR3 protein. The data hold approximately 430,000 distinct CDR3 sequences, with 15% to 20% observed a single time. Sequenced material: PBMCs, mostly from graft donor cells, taken 360 days after TCRalphabeta/CD19-depleted stem cell transplant. The receptors derive from a boy in the first two years of life who had a stem cell transplant for Wiskott-Aldrich syndrome, so the T cells may come from the graft donor.

The genes are TRBV11-2 and TRBJ2-6; TRBD1 or TRBD2 may be the D gene (5 bases each). Germline CDR1 and CDR2: SGHAT and FQNNGV. V lost 5 bases to trimming and J lost 1 base, with 9 bases between them. The CDR3 is made up of 15 amino acids. The DNA of the CDR3 is TGTGCCAGCAGCCGGGACGGTTCTGGGGCCAACGTCCTGACTTTC. Amino acids: CASSRDGSGANVLTF. Looking up the rest from reference TRBV11-2 and TRBJ2-6 gives the full variable domain: EAGVAQSPRYKIIEKRQSVAFWCNPISGHATLYWYQQILGQGPKLLIQFQNNGVVDDSQLPKDRFSAERLKGVDSTLKIQPAKLEDSAVYLCASSRDGSGANVLTFGAGSRLTVL.

The sample holds a few counts of this clonotype. This rearrangement joins TRBV12-3 or TRBV12-4 to TRBJ1-2, with 11 bases lining up with TRBD1. J was trimmed by 4 bases and V by 5 bases; bases with no gene match: 12. The CDR3 sequence is 17 residues long. The CDR3 sequence: CASSRSGTGGVSYGYTF. The CDR3 DNA reads as TGTGCCAGCAGTAGATCCGGGACAGGGGGGGTTAGCTATGGCTACACCTTC.

The chain uses TRBV7-9 and TRBJ2-5; D possibly uses TRBD1 or TRBD2 (5 bases each). Germline lookup yields CDR1 SEHNR and CDR2 FQNEAQ (reference sequence). The CDR3 consists of 17 residues. V was shortened by 1 base and J by 5 bases, with 20 bases between the two germline ends. Here the CDR3 reads CASSLGGTAVFLETQYF. DNA of the CDR3: TGTGCCAGCAGCTTAGGAGGGACGGCTGTCTTTCTTGAGACCCAGTACTTC.

This chain connects TRBV10-1 to TRBJ1-1; D unclear. Germline CDR1 reads WNHNN; CDR2 reads SYGVQD (reference sequence). The CDR3 is 15 amino acids. V was pared by 2 bases and J by 4 bases, with 14 bases between. CDR3 protein: CASSERLGRGTEAFF. DNA for the CDR3: TGCGCCAGCAGTGAGAGGCTCGGACGGGGCACTGAAGCTTTCTTT.

This clonotype was seen only a few times. The genes are TRBV5-1 and TRBJ2-3; no firm D call. This CDR3 contains 13 residues. The V gene lost 4 bases and the J gene lost 5 bases, with 11 bases spanning the gap. Germline CDR1 reads SGHRS; CDR2 reads YFSETQ. The DNA for the CDR3 is TGCGCCAGCAGCCCACGGACGAGAGATACGCAGTATTTT. Amino acid sequence: CASSPRTRDTQYF.

The genes are TRBV4-1 and TRBJ2-7; perhaps TRBD1 as D (6 bases). Deletions cut 3 bases from V and 2 bases from J, with 14 bases between. This CDR3 has 15 amino acids. Germline CDR1 is MGHRA and CDR2 is YSYEKL. CDR3 protein: CASSHPGHLAYEQYF. CDR3 coding DNA: TGCGCCAGCAGCCACCCGGGACACCTAGCCTACGAGCAGTACTTC.

This chain joins TRBV5-8 and TRBJ2-7, with 14 nucleotides matching TRBD2. Germline CDR1 SGHTS, CDR2 YDEGEE. V gave up 2 bases and J gave up 6 bases; unmatched junction bases: 4. This CDR3 contains 15 residues. DNA for the CDR3: TGTGCCAGCAGCTTTGGACTAGCGGGAGGTATCGAGCAGTACTTC. This sequence encodes CASSFGLAGGIEQYF.

In its sample, this clonotype was seen a few times. V and J are TRBV29-1 and TRBJ2-1; 8 bases are a match to TRBD2. CDR3 size: 13 residues. The germline V gene has CDR1 SQVTM and CDR2 ANQGSEA. The V segment lost 4 bases and the J segment 6 bases; nucleotides outside the gene matches: 5. The chain's CDR3 is CSVGGRFFNEQFF. CDR3 in DNA: TGCAGCGTTGGCGGGAGGTTCTTCAATGAGCAGTTCTTC.

The rearrangement joins TRBV20-1 to TRBJ2-1; D remains ambiguous. V was cut by 6 bases and J by 0 bases, with 9 bases left in between. This CDR3 spans 13 amino acids. Germline lookup yields CDR1 DFQATT and CDR2 SNEGSKA (reference sequence). The CDR3 nucleotides are TGCAGTGCCATGAGCCCCTCCTACAATGAGCAGTTCTTC. Encoded protein: CSAMSPSYNEQFF.

The chain couples TRBV6-1 to TRBJ2-2; no definite D call. This CDR3 is built from 13 residues. The ends were cut back, 6 bases at V and 2 bases at J, with 7 bases in the middle. The V gene's germline CDR1 is MNHNS and CDR2 SASEGT. The CDR3 loop is CASSQDNTGELFF. The CDR3 coding sequence is TGTGCCAGCAGCCAAGATAACACCGGGGAGCTGTTTTTT.

The gene calls are TRBV25-1 and TRBJ2-7; TRBD2 matches 10 bases. The germline gives CDR1 MGHDK, CDR2 SYGVNS. J gave up 3 bases and V 3 bases, and 5 bases lay outside the gene matches. The CDR3 spans 15 residues. The CDR3 sequence: CASSDPGTSVYEQYF. Here the CDR3 DNA reads TGTGCCAGCAGTGACCCCGGGACTAGCGTCTACGAGCAGTACTTC.

In this sample, this clonotype turned up many times. One junction end does not reproduce the germline sequence, and a read error may be involved. This rearrangement joins TRBV5-1 to TRBJ2-6; TRBD1 agrees at 7 bases. This CDR3 spans 17 amino acids. Germline V gene lookup returns CDR1 SGHRS and CDR2 YFSETQ. The CDR3 reads CASSLGQGSPGANVLTF. The CDR3 DNA follows: TGCGCCAGCAGCTTGGGACAGGGATCTCCTGGTGCCAACGTCCTGACTTTC.

This sequence joins TRBV24-1 and TRBJ1-2, with 7 bases aligning to TRBD1. Germline CDR1 and CDR2: KGHDR and SFDVKD. The CDR3 has 14 amino acids. V trimming: 3 bases; J trimming: 7 bases; junction bases outside the gene matches: 7. CDR3 in amino acids: CATSDRQGGGGYTF. In nucleotides, the CDR3 is TGTGCCACCAGTGATCGACAGGGAGGGGGTGGCTACACCTTC.

The chain carries TRBV5-1 and TRBJ2-3, with D unclear. Deletions cut 4 bases from V and 0 bases from J, with 12 bases between. CDR1 is SGHRS, CDR2 YFSETQ, per germline. This CDR3 comprises 15 residues. CDR3 nucleotides: TGCGCCAGCAGCCTATACCGCTGGAGCACAGATACGCAGTATTTT. Translation gives CASSLYRWSTDTQYF.

This clonotype was seen more than once but under ten times. The V gene is TRBV24-1, the J gene TRBJ2-1, with D possibly TRBD2 on 5 matching bases. Trimming left V 5 bases short and J 4 bases short, with 5 bases between. CDR1 and CDR2 from the germline V gene are KGHDR and SFDVKD. The CDR3 has 12 amino acids. CDR3 DNA: TGTGCCACCAGTGCGGGGTACAATGAGCAGTTCTTC. The encoded protein is CATSAGYNEQFF.

This clonotype was detected a few times. The chain uses TRBV5-1 and TRBJ2-5; 14 bases agree with TRBD2. Germline V gives CDR1 SGHRS, CDR2 YFSETQ. The trim removed 0 bases at V and 2 bases at J, leaving 6 bases unmatched. There are 18 residues in the CDR3. CDR3 region: CASSLGLAGGPFQETQYF. DNA for the CDR3: TGCGCCAGCAGCTTGGGACTAGCGGGAGGGCCCTTTCAAGAGACCCAGTACTTC.

This clonotype occurred a few times. This sequence joins TRBV2 and TRBJ2-6; a possible D gene is TRBD2 (5 bases). V was trimmed by 7 bases and J by 0 bases, leaving 13 bases between them. Germline assignment: CDR1 SNHLY and CDR2 FYNNEI. The CDR3 is 16 residues long. This CDR3 is CASTLASFSGANVLTF. DNA of the CDR3: TGTGCCAGCACTCTAGCATCTTTCTCTGGGGCCAACGTCCTGACTTTC.

In this sample, this clonotype turned up a few times. V gene TRBV18 combines with J gene TRBJ2-7; D perhaps matches TRBD1 (5 bases). CDR1 is KGHSH and CDR2 is LQKENI in the germline V gene. Deletions cut 2 bases from V and 5 bases from J, with 13 bases between. This CDR3 region has 14 residues. The CDR3 bases are TGTGCCAGCTCACCAAGGGGCGCCGGGCACGAGCAGTACTTC. Its translation is CASSPRGAGHEQYF.

This clonotype has a handful of counts. The J gene is TRBJ2-5, the V gene TRBV20-1, with 9 bases lining up with TRBD2. The ends lost 1 base at V and 5 bases at J; junction bases unmatched: 8. Germline CDR1 reads DFQATT; CDR2 reads SNEGSKA (reference sequence). The CDR3 sequence is 15 residues long. The CDR3 protein is CSARVAGGPRETQYF. DNA of the CDR3: TGCAGTGCTAGAGTCGCGGGAGGGCCGAGGGAGACCCAGTACTTC.

This clonotype has ten or more counts. V usage is TRBV3-1 and J usage is TRBJ2-2; no reliable D call. This CDR3 region has 12 residues. V was clipped by 3 bases and J by 7 bases, with 6 bases between them. The V gene's germline CDR1 is LGHDT and CDR2 YNNKEL (reference sequence). The CDR3 DNA is TGTGCCAGCAGCCAGGGCATCGGGGAGCTGTTTTTT. Protein sequence: CASSQGIGELFF.

The chain links TRBV7-6 to TRBJ2-1; 8 bases map to TRBD2. The CDR3 is made up of 15 amino acids. V shed 1 base and J 7 bases; nucleotides not matched to a gene: 6. The V gene's germline CDR1 is SGHVS and CDR2 FNYEAQ. The CDR3 DNA is TGTGCCAGCAGCTTAGACCAGCGGGGGCCAAATGAGCAGTTCTTC. It codes for CASSLDQRGPNEQFF.

This sequence joins TRBV5-1 and TRBJ1-5; 12 nucleotides match TRBD1. Losses at the gene ends were 4 bases for V and 4 bases for J; bases not matched to a gene: 6. The CDR3 runs 16 residues. Germline V lookup: CDR1 SGHRS, CDR2 YFSETQ. The CDR3 nucleotides read TGCGCCAGCAGCCCCGGGACAGGGGGCAGGAATCAGCCCCAGCATTTT. Amino acids: CASSPGTGGRNQPQHF.

The chain recombines TRBV7-2 with TRBJ2-1, with D tentatively TRBD1 (5 bases). With 5 bases removed from V and 0 bases from J, the gap between germline ends came to 14 bases. The CDR3 is 16 residues long. Germline V gene lookup returns CDR1 SGHTA and CDR2 FQGNSA. The chain's CDR3 is CASSPNRRSSYNEQFF. The CDR3, as DNA: TGTGCCAGCAGCCCAAACAGGCGAAGCTCCTACAATGAGCAGTTCTTC.

The V gene is TRBV7-9, the J gene TRBJ2-7, with 10 bases aligning to TRBD2. The CDR3 is 14 residues long. Trimming removed 5 bases from V and 12 bases from J; junction bases left unmatched: 13. Per germline, CDR1 SEHNR and CDR2 FQNEAQ (reference sequence). DNA of the CDR3: TGTGCCAGCAGCGTCTTGACTAGCGGGTCAATAAGGTACTTC. It is translated as CASSVLTSGSIRYF.

This clonotype was found once. The chain is built from TRBV6-1 and TRBJ2-5, with TRBD1 identical over 7 bases. CDR3 length: 15 residues. The germline gives CDR1 MNHNS, CDR2 SASEGT. V shed 0 bases and J 5 bases; nucleotides not matched to a gene: 6. CDR3 protein: CASSEAGGGWETQYF. The DNA of the CDR3 is TGTGCCAGCAGTGAAGCAGGGGGCGGGTGGGAGACCCAGTACTTC.